This T cell receptor (beta chain) is from a study of cytomegalovirus exposure and HLA in healthy donors. CDR3 length: 16 residues. Germline V gene data show CDR1 as SGHNT and CDR2 as YENEEA. The V gene lost 5 bases and the J gene lost 7 bases, with 21 bases spanning the gap. Vbeta (60) and Jbeta (13) primers were used in the PCR. The table came from immunoSEQ multiplex PCR; TCRdb's copy has only in-frame clones and leaves some out. This table holds 60,000 to 75,000 clones, roughly 84% found once. The material sequenced was PBMCs. The clonotype was recovered from a woman aged 30 to 39 in good health and CMV-seronegative. The J gene is TRBJ2-1, the V gene TRBV11-3; perhaps TRBD2 as D (5 bases). CDR3 amino acids: CASSPSGSRMGNEQFF. CDR3 DNA sequence: TGTGCCAGCAGCCCCAGCGGATCTCGCATGGGGAATGAGCAGTTCTTC.